The clone carrying this TCR beta chain has a handful of counts. TCRdb recomputed calls from the PCR reads with MiXCR, one row per CDR3 protein. The sample has roughly 320,000 distinct CDR3 sequences, 24% seen once. The data were taken from a study of molecular identifiers for immune sequencing clone quantification. Sorting defined naive CD8 T cells as CD8+CD4-CCR7+CD45RA+. The trim removed 5 bases at V and 5 bases at J, leaving 10 bases unmatched. The CDR3 is 16 amino acids. Germline CDR1 is SEHNR and CDR2 is FQNEAQ (reference sequence). The source material was naive CD8+ T cells from blood, with Jurkat cell RNA spiked in. Subset here: FACS-sorted CD8+CD4-CCR7+CD45RA+ naive T cells. This TCR derives from a human donor in good health. Some libraries in this study had Jurkat cell RNA spiked in. The chain links TRBV7-9 to TRBJ2-1; 9 nucleotides line up with TRBD1. The CDR3: CASSLAGTGQHNEQFF. DNA for the CDR3: TGTGCCAGCAGCCTCGCCGGGACAGGGCAGCACAATGAGCAGTTCTTC.